This is a list of T cell receptor beta chains from one sample in a study of cytomegalovirus exposure and HLA in healthy donors. Some clones are missing from TCRdb's copy, which holds only in-frame ones; the method was immunoSEQ multiplex PCR. The sample gives more than 150,000 clones, roughly 87% of which show up once; over 1.5% is in the top ten. Sample: PBMCs. All receptors come from a man in his forties in good health and CMV-seronegative. Both conserved end residues are trimmed from each CDR3. The order of the fields is CDR3 length, J gene, V gene, CDR3 protein.

>12|TRBJ2-4|TRBV30
AWSARTYKNIQY
>13|TRBJ2-7|TRBV19
ASTSVGRGPAEQY
>13|TRBJ2-1|TRBV27
ASSLVLSSYNEQF
>14|TRBJ1-1|TRBV4-2
ASSQGPGGEGFEAF
>13|TRBJ2-7|TRBV30
AWSKQTSGRAPQY
>15|TRBJ1-3|TRBV30
AWRATGTGFSGNTIY
>13|TRBJ2-7|TRBV6-1
ASSQNSRGSYEQY
>12|TRBJ2-1|TRBV10-3
AISGFLRDNEQF
>12|TRBJ1-5|TRBV7-3
ASSLAGGNQPQH
>13|TRBJ2-7|TRBV30
AWTVRDRGSYEQY
>13|TRBJ2-5|TRBV11-3
ASSPGGGYQETQY
>13|TRBJ2-7|TRBV5-4
ASSSAGVPPYEQY
>12|TRBJ2-3|TRBV7-9
ASTDRPSTDTQY
>12|TRBJ1-2|TRBV28
ASSSTSARGGYT
>10|TRBJ1-4|TRBV29-1
SGELGNEKLF
>11|TRBJ1-6|TRBV30
AWSPRLNSPLH
>11|TRBJ1-2|TRBV7-6
ASSLGARYGYT
>12|TRBJ2-1|TRBV7-2
ASSPRPHYNEQF
>13|TRBJ2-1|TRBV7-2
ASSSHTGLVPEQF
>11|TRBJ1-5|TRBV29-1
SVATGVGQPQH
>13|TRBJ2-5|TRBV5-1
ASSLAAGARETQY
>11|TRBJ1-1|TRBV7-8
ASSLAAVQGAF
>12|TRBJ2-2|TRBV28
ASERQGTGGELF
>13|TRBJ1-6|TRBV7-2
ASSLRQGKNSPLH
>14|TRBJ2-1|TRBV28
ASRVTSGGPYNEQF
>15|TRBJ2-3|TRBV5-1
ASSILTGTLGVGTQY
>8|TRBJ2-7|TRBV23-1
ASSGLEQY
>11|TRBJ1-1|TRBV30
AWSATGGTEAF
>12|TRBJ2-3|TRBV19
ASSMTGSTDTQY
>12|TRBJ1-4|TRBV27
ASTPRGGNEKLF
>10|TRBJ2-1|TRBV11-3
ASSLFRDEQF
>13|TRBJ2-5|TRBV9
ASSISSGGQETQY
>16|TRBJ1-5|TRBV27
ASSRRGQGREGNQPQH
>13|TRBJ2-1|TRBV7-6
ASSLQSLAANEQF
>16|TRBJ2-4|TRBV4-1
ASSPSPGLAGTDHIQY
>13|TRBJ2-1|TRBV9
ASSYGLAVNNEQF
>13|TRBJ2-5|TRBV7-2
ASSLGGGGVKTQY
>12|TRBJ1-2|TRBV5-1
ASSLGQGLYGYT
>13|TRBJ1-3|TRBV21-1
ASNGQGAPGNTIY
>13|TRBJ1-1|TRBV7-6
ASSFDRILETEAF
>14|TRBJ2-7|TRBV7-9
ASSLRGSGGASEQY
>13|TRBJ1-2|TRBV6-5
ASSPLSTGNYGYT
>13|TRBJ2-7|TRBV11-3
ASSLADTNPYEQY
>12|TRBJ2-3|TRBV25-1
ASSEELAADTQY
>13|TRBJ2-2|TRBV11-2
ASSPGAGVVGELF
>17|TRBJ1-6|TRBV27
ASSRPTGGPSSYNSPLH
>16|TRBJ2-7|TRBV19
ASSIEERFRQGLYEQY
>14|TRBJ2-2|TRBV7-8
ASSLSRGEGTGELF
>13|TRBJ2-5|TRBV5-1
ASRVQGAFQETQY
>13|TRBJ1-4|TRBV28
ASSPYREGNEKLF
>12|TRBJ2-5|TRBV2
ASSAGLAWETQY
>13|TRBJ2-7|TRBV2
ASSDPGGRSYEQY
>15|TRBJ2-1|TRBV9
ASSVVGGGVPYNEQF
>12|TRBJ2-5|TRBV7-2
ASSLAGGGETQY
>11|TRBJ1-2|TRBV30
AWSVHRSYGYT
>10|TRBJ1-4|TRBV14
ASSQQGLKLF
>16|TRBJ2-1|TRBV4-3
ASSQVLSGGVSYNEQF
>12|TRBJ1-2|TRBV5-4
ASSPAGDRRGYT
>14|TRBJ2-5|TRBV7-2
ASSSGLAGGQETQY
>14|TRBJ2-1|TRBV28
ASSPLAGSSYNEQF